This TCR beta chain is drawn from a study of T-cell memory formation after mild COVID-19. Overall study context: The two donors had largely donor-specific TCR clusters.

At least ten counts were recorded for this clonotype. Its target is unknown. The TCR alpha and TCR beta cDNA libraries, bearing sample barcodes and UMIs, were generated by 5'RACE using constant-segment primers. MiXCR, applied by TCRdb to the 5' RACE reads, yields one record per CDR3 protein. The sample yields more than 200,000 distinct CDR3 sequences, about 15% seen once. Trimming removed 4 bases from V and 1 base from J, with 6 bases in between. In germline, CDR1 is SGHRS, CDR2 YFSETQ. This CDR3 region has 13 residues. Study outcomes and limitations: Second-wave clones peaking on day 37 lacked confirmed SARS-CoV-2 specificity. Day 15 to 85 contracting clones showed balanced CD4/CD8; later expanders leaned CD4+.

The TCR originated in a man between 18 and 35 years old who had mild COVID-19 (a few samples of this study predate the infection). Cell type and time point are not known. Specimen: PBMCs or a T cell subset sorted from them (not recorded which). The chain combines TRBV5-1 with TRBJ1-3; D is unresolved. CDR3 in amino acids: CASSAFSGNTIYF. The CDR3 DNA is TGCGCCAGCAGCGCATTTTCTGGAAACACCATATATTTT. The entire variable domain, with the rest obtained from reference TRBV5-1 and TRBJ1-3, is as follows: KAGVTQTPRYLIKTRGQQVTLSCSPISGHRSVSWYQQTPGQGLQFLFEYFSETQRNKGNFPGRFSGRQFSNSRSEMNVSTLELGDSALYLCASSAFSGNTIYFGEGSWLTVV.